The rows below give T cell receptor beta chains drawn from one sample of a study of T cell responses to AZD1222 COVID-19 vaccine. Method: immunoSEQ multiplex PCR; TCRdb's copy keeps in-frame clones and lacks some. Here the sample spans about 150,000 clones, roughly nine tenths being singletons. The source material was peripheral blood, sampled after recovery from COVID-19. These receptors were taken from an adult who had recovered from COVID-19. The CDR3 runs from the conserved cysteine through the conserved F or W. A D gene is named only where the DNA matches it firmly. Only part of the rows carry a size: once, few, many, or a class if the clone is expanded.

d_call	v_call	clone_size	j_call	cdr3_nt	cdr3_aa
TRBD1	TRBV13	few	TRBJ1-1	TGTGCCAGCAGCCTAGGGAGGGGGCGTGGGGACCTGGCTTTCTTT	CASSLGRGRGDLAFF
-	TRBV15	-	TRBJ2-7	TGTGCCACCAGTCAGGGGCTGGGCCATAACTACGAGCAGTACTTC	CATSQGLGHNYEQYF
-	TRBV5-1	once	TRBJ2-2	TGCGCCAGCAGCTTGGACGGGGAAACCGGGGAGCTGTTTTTT	CASSLDGETGELFF
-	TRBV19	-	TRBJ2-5	TGTGCCAGTAGTATATCAGGGGTGGAAGAGACCCAGTACTTC	CASSISGVEETQYF
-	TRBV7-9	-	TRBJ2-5	TGTGCCAGCAGCTTAGGCGGAGGAGGTTCGGAGACCCAGTACTTC	CASSLGGGGSETQYF
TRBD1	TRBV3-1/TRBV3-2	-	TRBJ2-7	TGTGCCAGCAGCCGTTGGGACAGGGTGGACGAGCAGTACTTC	CASSRWDRVDEQYF
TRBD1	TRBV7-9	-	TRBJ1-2	TGTGCCAGCAGCCCACAGGGGACAGGGGGCGCTAACTATGGCTACACCTTC	CASSPQGTGGANYGYTF
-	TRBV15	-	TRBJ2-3	TGTGCCACCAGTTCGTACGGTAGTACGTCCGCAGATACGCAGTATTTT	CATSSYGSTSADTQYF
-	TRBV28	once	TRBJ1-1	TGTGCCAGCAGTTCCCCAGGGATGAACACTGAAGCTTTCTTT	CASSSPGMNTEAFF
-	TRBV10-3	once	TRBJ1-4	TGTGCCATCAGTCAGCAGCCGCAAGAAAAACTGTTTTTT	CAISQQPQEKLFF
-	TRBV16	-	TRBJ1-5	TGTGCCAGCAGCCTATCGGACAGTGGGAGGGTAAATCAGCCCCAGCATTTT	CASSLSDSGRVNQPQHF
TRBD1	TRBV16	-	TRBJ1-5	TGTGCCAGCAGCCAATTTACAGGGGTTGGGGTCGGTGACAATCAGCCCCAGCATTTT	CASSQFTGVGVGDNQPQHF
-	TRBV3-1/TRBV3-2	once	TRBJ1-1	TGTGCCAGCAGCCAAGATACCGGGACCCGGGGGACCTTT	CASSQDTGTRGTF
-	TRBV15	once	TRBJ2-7	TGTGCCACCAGCAGAGAGTCAACACGGAACTCCTACGAGCAGTACTTC	CATSRESTRNSYEQYF
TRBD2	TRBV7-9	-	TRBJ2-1	TGTGCCAGCAGACCGACTAGCGGAGGGAGCTCCTACAATGAGCAGTTCTTC	CASRPTSGGSSYNEQFF
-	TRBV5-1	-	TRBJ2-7	TGCGCCAGCAGCTTGTCGGCGGGGTGGGGGAGCGAGCAGTACTTC	CASSLSAGWGSEQYF
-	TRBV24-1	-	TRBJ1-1	TGTGCCACCAGTGATGTACTGGGGTTTGAAGCTTTCTTT	CATSDVLGFEAFF
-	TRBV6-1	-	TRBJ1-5	TGTGCCAGCAGTGAAATGGGGCGCGGTCAGCCCCAGCATTTT	CASSEMGRGQPQHF
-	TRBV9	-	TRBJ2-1	TGTGCCAGCAGCGTTCGGACATCGTACAATGAGCAGTTCTTC	CASSVRTSYNEQFF
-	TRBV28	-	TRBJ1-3	TGTGCCAGCGCTGGGGGAAACACCATATATTTT	CASAGGNTIYF
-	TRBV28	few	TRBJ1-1	TGTGCCAGCAGTTTCGGGTTCGTAGCTTTCTTT	CASSFGFVAFF
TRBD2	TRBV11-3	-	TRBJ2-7	TGTGCCAGCAGCCACGGACTAGCGGCCTACGAGCAGTACTTC	CASSHGLAAYEQYF
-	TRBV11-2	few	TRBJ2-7	TGTGCCAGCAGCTCCAACCGGGACTCCTCCTACGAGCAGTACTTC	CASSSNRDSSYEQYF
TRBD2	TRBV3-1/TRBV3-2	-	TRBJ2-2	TGTGCCAGCAGCTTGGGACTAGCGGGAGGAGGATTCGGGGAGCTGTTTTTT	CASSLGLAGGGFGELFF
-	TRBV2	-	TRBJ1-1	TGTGCCAGCAGTGAATTCATACGGAACACTGAAGCTTTCTTT	CASSEFIRNTEAFF
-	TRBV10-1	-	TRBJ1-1	TGCGCCAGCAGTGAGTCCAGGGCCGTGAACACTGAAGCTTTCTTT	CASSESRAVNTEAFF
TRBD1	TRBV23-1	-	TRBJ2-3	TGCGCCAGCAGTCCTTACACCGGGACAGGATGCACAGATACGCAGTATTTT	CASSPYTGTGCTDTQYF
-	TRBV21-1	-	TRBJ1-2	TGTGCCAGCAGCAAAGCGCTTTGTGCCAGTCGGGTCCATGGCTACACCTTC	CASSKALCASRVHGYTF
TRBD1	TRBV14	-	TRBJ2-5	TGTGCCAGCAGCCCGGGACAGTGGGATGGGGGATACCAAGAGACCCAGTACTTC	CASSPGQWDGGYQETQYF
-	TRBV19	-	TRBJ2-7	TGTGCCAGTAGTATAGGGGGCGGCTCCTACGAGCAGTACTTC	CASSIGGGSYEQYF
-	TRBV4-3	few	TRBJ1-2	TGCGCCAGCAGCCAAGAAATCGGCAACTATGGCTACACCTTC	CASSQEIGNYGYTF
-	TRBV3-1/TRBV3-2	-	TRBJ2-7	TGTGCCAGCAGCCAAGAGGGGGCAGGGTGGCCTGAGCAGTACTTC	CASSQEGAGWPEQYF
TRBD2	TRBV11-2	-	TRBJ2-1	TGTGCCAGCACCCAAGCGGGGGGACTGTACAATGAGCAGTTCTTC	CASTQAGGLYNEQFF
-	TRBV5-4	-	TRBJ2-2	TGTGCCAGCAGCTCCCATACCGGGGAGCTGTTTTTT	CASSSHTGELFF
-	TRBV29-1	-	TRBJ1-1	TGCTCCGGAGGGCTTCGGTTGAACACTGAAGCTTTCTTT	CSGGLRLNTEAFF
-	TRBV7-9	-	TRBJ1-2	TGTGCCAGCAGCTTACGGGGGGAAGTTTACTATGGCTACACCTTC	CASSLRGEVYYGYTF
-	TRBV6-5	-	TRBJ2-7	TGTGCCAGCAGCGACGGGGGGACAGCTTACGAGCAGTACTTC	CASSDGGTAYEQYF
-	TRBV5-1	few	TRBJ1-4	TGCGCCAGCAGCTTGGGGACAACAACTAATGAAAAACTGTTTTTT	CASSLGTTTNEKLFF
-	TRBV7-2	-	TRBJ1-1	TGTGCCAGCAGCTTAGGTCGGGGGCCCACTGAAGCTTTCTTT	CASSLGRGPTEAFF
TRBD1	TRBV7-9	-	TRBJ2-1	TGTGCCAGCAGTTTGGGTGGGGACAGGGACAATGAGCAGTTCTTC	CASSLGGDRDNEQFF
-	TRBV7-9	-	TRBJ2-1	TGTGCCAGCAGCTTAGCTACCAGTATGAACAATGAGCAGTTCTTC	CASSLATSMNNEQFF
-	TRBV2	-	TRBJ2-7	TGTGCCAGCAGCGCAGGCCCTCGGGATCAGTACTTC	CASSAGPRDQYF
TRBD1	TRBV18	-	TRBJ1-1	TGTGCCAGCTCACCAAGACAGGGCTCATCGAACACTGAAGCTTTCTTT	CASSPRQGSSNTEAFF
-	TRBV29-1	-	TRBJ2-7	TGCAGCGTTGCGGGGGGCCACGAGCAGTACTTC	CSVAGGHEQYF
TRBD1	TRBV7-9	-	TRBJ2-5	TGTGCCAGCAGCTTAACAGGGGGCATATTTGAGACCCAGTACTTC	CASSLTGGIFETQYF